The T cell receptor beta chain described here comes from a study of vaccination effects on CD4 cells after COVID-19. Study context: Each participant received a vaccine that was either BNT162b2 or mRNA-1273, given as two doses.

With 4 bases removed from V and 4 bases from J, the gap between germline ends came to 15 bases. Germline CDR1 reads SGHRS; CDR2 reads YFSETQ. The CDR3 is 15 amino acids. Study-wide findings and caveats: Clones that were induced by infection or by vaccine showed marked contraction late after vaccination.

Remarks on this clone: Its antigen is not known.

The ViraFEST assay expanded antigen-specific CD4+ T cells with viral peptide pools before sequencing. CD4+ T cell isolation took place after approximately 11 days of culture. Recipients of the vaccine had no prior SARS-CoV-2 infection and negative nucleocapsid antibodies. With 8.5 to 10 ug/ml peptides and around 9.6 IU/ml IL-2, 2 million or so PBMC per well were cultured. Researchers swapped half the medium for IL-2 medium on both days 3 and 7. Profiled with immunoSEQ multiplex PCR; TCRdb holds only in-frame clones, not every one. The sample has about 23,000 clones, almost 70% seen once; the top ten hold under 14%.

The rearrangement joins TRBV5-1 to TRBJ2-1; D unresolved. The sequence was obtained from a human donor who received a COVID-19 vaccine. The specimen was CD4+ T cells from PBMCs cultured with HCoV-NL63 spike peptides, collected before COVID-19 vaccination. The CDR3 here is CASSRPTERYNEQFF. CDR3 coding DNA: TGCGCCAGCAGCCGGCCTACCGAGAGATACAATGAGCAGTTCTTC.